This TCR beta chain was identified in a study of blood T cell repertoires in COVID-19. Study details: COVID-19 samples, acute and convalescent, were from the United States, Italy and Spain.

V was cut by 0 bases and J by 6 bases, with 11 bases left in between. The CDR3 runs to 14 residues. Germline CDR1 and CDR2: SEHNR and FQNEAQ (reference sequence). Source study methods: Scientists estimated how many nucleated cells there were by amplifying reference gene primers. TCRdb's copy holds only in-frame clones and misses some; the assay was immunoSEQ multiplex PCR. That table is the source of V, J and clone size, and D and trimming were worked out from the DNA. The sample consists of about 80,000 clones, around 88% of them appearing once. The V and J genes are TRBV7-9 and TRBJ1-1; D is uncertain. This TCR was recovered from a woman of 80 years or more with acute or convalescent COVID-19. The specimen sequenced was peripheral blood. CDR3 sequence: CASSLAPSGPEAFF. The DNA of the CDR3 is TGTGCCAGCAGCTTAGCGCCATCGGGTCCTGAAGCTTTCTTT. The full variable domain, in which reference TRBV7-9 and TRBJ1-1 provide the parts outside the CDR3, is DTGVSQNPRHKITKRGQNVTFRCDPISEHNRLYWYRQTLGQGPEFLTYFQNEAQLEKSRLLSDRFSAERPKGSFSTLEIQRTEQGDSAMYLCASSLAPSGPEAFFGQGTRLTVV.